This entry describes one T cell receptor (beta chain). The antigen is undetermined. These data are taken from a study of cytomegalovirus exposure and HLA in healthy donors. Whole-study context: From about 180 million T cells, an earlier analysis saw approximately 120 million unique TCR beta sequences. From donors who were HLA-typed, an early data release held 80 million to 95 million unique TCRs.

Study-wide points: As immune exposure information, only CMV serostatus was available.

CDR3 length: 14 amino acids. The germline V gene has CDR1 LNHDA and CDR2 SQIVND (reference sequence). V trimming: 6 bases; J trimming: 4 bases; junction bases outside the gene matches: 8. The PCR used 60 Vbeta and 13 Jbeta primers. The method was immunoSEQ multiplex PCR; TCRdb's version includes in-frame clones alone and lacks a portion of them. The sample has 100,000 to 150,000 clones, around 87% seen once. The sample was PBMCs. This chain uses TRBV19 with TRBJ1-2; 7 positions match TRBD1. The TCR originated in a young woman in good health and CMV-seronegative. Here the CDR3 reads CASSPRGQPYGYTF. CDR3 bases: TGTGCCAGTAGCCCCCGGGGACAGCCCTATGGCTACACCTTC. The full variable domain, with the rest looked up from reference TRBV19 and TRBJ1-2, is DGGITQSPKYLFRKEGQNVTLSCEQNLNHDAMYWYRQDPGQGLRLIYYSQIVNDFQKGDIAEGYSVSREKKESFPLTVTSAQKNPTAFYLCASSPRGQPYGYTFGSGTRLTVV.